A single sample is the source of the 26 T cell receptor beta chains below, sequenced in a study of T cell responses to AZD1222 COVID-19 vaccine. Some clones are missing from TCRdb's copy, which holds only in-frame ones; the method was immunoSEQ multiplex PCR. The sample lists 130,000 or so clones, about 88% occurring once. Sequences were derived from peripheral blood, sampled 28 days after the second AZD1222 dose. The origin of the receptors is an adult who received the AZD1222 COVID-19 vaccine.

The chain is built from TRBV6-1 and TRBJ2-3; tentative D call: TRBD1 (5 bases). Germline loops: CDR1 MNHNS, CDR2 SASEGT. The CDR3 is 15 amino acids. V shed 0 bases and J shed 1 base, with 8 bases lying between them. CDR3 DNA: TGTGCCAGCAGTGAAGCGCAAGGGGGCACAGATACGCAGTATTTT. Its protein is CASSEAQGGTDTQYF.

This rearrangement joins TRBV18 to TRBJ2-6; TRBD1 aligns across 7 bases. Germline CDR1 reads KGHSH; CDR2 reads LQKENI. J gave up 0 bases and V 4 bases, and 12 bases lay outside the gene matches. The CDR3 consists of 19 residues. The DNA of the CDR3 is TGTGCCAGCTCACTACGGGGCAAGGGGGCGAGCTCTGGGGCCAACGTCCTGACTTTC. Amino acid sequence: CASSLRGKGASSGANVLTF.

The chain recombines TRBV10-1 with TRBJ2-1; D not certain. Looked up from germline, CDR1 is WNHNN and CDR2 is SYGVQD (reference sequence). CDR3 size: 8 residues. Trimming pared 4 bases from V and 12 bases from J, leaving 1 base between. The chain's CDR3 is CASSGQFF. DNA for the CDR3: TGCGCCAGCAGTGGGCAGTTCTTC.

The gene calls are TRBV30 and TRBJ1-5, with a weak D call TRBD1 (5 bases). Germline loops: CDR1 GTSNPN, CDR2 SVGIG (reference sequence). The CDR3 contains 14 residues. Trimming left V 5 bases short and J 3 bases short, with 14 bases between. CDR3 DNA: TGTGCCTGGTCAGCGACAGCTGTCAATCAGCCCCAGCATTTT. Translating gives CAWSATAVNQPQHF.

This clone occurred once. CDR3 sequence (DNA): TGTGCCAGCAGCCCGACAGGGGTAACTGAAGCTTTCTTT. This codes for CASSPTGVTEAFF. This chain joins TRBV11-2 and TRBJ1-1; TRBD1 aligns across 8 bases. V lost 5 bases and J lost 5; bases outside the gene matches: 4. The CDR3 sequence is 13 residues long. Germline-derived CDR1 and CDR2 are SGHAT and FQNNGV.

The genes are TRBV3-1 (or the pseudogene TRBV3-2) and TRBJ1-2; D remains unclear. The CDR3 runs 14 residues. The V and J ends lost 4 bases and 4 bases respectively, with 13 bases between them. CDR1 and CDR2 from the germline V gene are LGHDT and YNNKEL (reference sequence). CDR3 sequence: CASSPIDSGYGYTF. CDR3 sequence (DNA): TGTGCCAGCAGCCCCATCGACTCGGGCTATGGCTACACCTTC.

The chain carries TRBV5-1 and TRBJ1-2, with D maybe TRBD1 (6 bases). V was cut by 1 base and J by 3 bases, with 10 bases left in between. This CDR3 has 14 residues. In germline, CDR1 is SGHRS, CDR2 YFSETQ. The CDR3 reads CASSLPGQHYGYTF. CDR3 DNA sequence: TGCGCCAGCAGCTTGCCTGGACAGCACTATGGCTACACCTTC.

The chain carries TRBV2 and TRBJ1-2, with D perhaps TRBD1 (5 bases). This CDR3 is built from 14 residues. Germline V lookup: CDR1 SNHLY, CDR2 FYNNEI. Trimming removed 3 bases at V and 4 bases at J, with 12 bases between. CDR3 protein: CASSDDRGFYGYTF. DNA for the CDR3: TGTGCCAGCAGTGATGATCGGGGGTTCTATGGCTACACCTTC.

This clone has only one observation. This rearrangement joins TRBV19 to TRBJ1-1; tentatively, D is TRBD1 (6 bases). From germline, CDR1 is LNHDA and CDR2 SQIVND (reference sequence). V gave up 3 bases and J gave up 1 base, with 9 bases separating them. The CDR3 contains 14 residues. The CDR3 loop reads CASSIGGQNTEAFF. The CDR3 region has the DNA TGTGCCAGTAGTATTGGGGGGCAGAACACTGAAGCTTTCTTT.

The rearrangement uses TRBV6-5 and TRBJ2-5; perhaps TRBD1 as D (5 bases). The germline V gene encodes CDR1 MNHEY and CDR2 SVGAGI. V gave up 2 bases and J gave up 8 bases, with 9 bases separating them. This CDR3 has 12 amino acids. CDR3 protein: CASSYLGATQYF. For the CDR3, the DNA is TGTGCCAGCAGTTACCTAGGGGCAACCCAGTACTTC.

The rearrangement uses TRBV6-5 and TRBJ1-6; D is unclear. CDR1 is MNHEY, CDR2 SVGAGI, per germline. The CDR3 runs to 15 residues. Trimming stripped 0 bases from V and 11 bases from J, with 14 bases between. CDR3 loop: CASSYSYSAGAPLHF. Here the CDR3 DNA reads TGTGCCAGCAGTTACTCGTACAGCGCCGGGGCACCCCTCCACTTT.

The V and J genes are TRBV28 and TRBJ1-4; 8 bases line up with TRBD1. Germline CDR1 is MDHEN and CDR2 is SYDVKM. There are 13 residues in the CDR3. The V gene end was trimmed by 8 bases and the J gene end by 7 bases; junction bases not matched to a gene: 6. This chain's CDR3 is CASQQGGSEKLFF. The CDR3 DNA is TGTGCCAGCCAACAGGGGGGGAGTGAAAAACTGTTTTTT. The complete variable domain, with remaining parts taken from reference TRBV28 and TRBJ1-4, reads DVKVTQSSRYLVKRTGEKVFLECVQDMDHENMFWYRQDPGLGLRLIYFSYDVKMKEKGDIPEGYSVSREKKERFSLILESASTNQTSMYLCASQQGGSEKLFFGSGTQLSVL.

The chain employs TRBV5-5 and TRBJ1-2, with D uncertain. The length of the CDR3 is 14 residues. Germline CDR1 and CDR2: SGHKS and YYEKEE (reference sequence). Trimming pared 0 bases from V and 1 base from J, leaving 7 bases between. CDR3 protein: CASSLGPSNYGYTF. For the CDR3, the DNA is TGTGCCAGCAGCTTGGGGCCTAGTAACTATGGCTACACCTTC.

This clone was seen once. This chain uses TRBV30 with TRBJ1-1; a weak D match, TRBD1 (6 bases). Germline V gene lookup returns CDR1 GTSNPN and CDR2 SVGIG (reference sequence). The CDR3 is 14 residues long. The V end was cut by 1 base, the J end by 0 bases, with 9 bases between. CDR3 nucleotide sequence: TGTGCCTGGAGTGCAACAGGGATGAACACTGAAGCTTTCTTT. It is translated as CAWSATGMNTEAFF.

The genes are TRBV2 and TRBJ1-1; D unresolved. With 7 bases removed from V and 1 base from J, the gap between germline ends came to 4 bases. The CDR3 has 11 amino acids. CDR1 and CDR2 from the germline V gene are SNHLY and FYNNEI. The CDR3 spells CASISNTEAFF. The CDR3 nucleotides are TGTGCCAGCATTTCGAACACTGAAGCTTTCTTT.

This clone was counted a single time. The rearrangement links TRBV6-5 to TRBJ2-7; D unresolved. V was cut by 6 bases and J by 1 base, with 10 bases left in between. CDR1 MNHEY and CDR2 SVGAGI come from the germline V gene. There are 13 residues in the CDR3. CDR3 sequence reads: CASRNSGSYEQYF. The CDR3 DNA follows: TGTGCCAGCAGGAATTCAGGATCCTACGAGCAGTACTTC.

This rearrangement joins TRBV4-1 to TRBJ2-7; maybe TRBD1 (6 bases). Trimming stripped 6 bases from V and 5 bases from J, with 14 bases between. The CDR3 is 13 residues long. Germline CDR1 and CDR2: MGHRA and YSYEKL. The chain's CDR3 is CASRPTAGDEQYF. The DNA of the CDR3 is TGCGCCAGCAGGCCCACAGCAGGGGACGAGCAGTACTTC.

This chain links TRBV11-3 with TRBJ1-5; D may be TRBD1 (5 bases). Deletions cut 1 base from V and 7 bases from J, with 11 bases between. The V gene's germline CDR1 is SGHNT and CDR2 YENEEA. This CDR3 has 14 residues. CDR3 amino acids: CASSLVGVQQPQHF. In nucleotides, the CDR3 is TGTGCCAGCAGCTTAGTGGGGGTACAACAGCCCCAGCATTTT.

The CDR3, as DNA: TGTGCCAGCAGCGTGGTGGCAGGGTTAAATTCACCCCTCCACTTT. Amino acids: CASSVVAGLNSPLHF. The chain combines TRBV9 with TRBJ1-6; D possibly corresponds to TRBD1 (5 bases). This CDR3 has 15 residues. Trimming removed 2 bases from V and 7 bases from J, with 13 bases in between. Germline CDR1 reads SGDLS; CDR2 reads YYNGEE.

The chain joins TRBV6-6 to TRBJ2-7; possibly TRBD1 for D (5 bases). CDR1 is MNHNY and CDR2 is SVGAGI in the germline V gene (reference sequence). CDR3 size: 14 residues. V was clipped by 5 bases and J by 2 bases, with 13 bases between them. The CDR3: CASSRSDRAYEQYF. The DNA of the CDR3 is TGTGCCAGCAGTCGGTCCGACAGAGCCTACGAGCAGTACTTC.

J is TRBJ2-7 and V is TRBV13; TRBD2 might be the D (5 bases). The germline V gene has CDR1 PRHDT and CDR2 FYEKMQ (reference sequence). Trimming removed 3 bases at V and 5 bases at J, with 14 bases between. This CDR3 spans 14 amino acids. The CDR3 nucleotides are TGTGCCAGCAGCTTGGTGGTCCGAGCGGACGAGCAGTACTTC. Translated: CASSLVVRADEQYF.

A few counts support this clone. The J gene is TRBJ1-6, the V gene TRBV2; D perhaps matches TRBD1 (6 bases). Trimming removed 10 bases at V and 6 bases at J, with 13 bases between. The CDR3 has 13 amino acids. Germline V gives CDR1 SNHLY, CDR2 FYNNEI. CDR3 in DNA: TGTGCCACACGAGGCAGGGGTAATTCACCCCTCCACTTT. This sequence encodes CATRGRGNSPLHF.

The CDR3 nucleotides are TGTGCCAGCAGTCGGGGACAGATTAATGAAAAACTGTTTTTT. Protein: CASSRGQINEKLFF. This chain joins TRBV6-2 or TRBV6-3 and TRBJ1-4, with 7 nucleotides matching TRBD1. CDR1 and CDR2 from the germline V gene are MNHEY and SVGEGT. The CDR3 contains 14 residues. V lost 5 bases to trimming and J lost 4 bases; unmatched junction nucleotides: 4.

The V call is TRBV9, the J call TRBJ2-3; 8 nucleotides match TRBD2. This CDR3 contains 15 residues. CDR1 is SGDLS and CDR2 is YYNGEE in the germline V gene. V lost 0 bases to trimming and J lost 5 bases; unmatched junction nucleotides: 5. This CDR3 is CASSVAGGRIDTQYF. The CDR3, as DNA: TGTGCCAGCAGCGTAGCGGGGGGGAGGATAGATACGCAGTATTTT.

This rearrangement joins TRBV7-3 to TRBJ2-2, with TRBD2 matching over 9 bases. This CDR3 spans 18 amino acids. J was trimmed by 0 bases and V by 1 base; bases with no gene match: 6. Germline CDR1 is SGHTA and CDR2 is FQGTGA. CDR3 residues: CASSLKVAGATNTGELFF. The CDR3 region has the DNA TGTGCCAGCAGCTTAAAAGTAGCGGGGGCTACGAACACCGGGGAGCTGTTTTTT.

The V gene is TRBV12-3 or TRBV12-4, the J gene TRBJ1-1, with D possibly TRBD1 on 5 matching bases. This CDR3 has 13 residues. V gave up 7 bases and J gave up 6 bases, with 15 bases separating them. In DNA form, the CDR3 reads TGTGCCAGCACCCTACGGGGGACGGCTGAAGCTTTCTTT. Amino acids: CASTLRGTAEAFF.